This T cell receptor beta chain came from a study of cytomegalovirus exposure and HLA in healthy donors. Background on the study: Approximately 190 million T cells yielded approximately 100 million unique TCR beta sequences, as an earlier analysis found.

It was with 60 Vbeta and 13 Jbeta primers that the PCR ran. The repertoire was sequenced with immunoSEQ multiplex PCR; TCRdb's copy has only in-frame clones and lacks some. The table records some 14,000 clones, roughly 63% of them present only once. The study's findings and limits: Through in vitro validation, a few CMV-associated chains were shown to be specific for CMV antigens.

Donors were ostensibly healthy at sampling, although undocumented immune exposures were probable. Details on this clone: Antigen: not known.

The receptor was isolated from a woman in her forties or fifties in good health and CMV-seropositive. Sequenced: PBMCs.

CDR3 sequence: CASSFGDGGEQYF. DNA of the CDR3: TGTGCCAGCAGCTTCGGGGACGGAGGGGAGCAGTACTTC. The chain couples TRBV27 to TRBJ2-7; a possible D gene is TRBD2 (6 bases). CDR1 is MNHEY, CDR2 SMNVEV, per germline (reference sequence). This CDR3 region has 13 residues. V was pared by 6 bases and J by 7 bases, with 16 bases between.